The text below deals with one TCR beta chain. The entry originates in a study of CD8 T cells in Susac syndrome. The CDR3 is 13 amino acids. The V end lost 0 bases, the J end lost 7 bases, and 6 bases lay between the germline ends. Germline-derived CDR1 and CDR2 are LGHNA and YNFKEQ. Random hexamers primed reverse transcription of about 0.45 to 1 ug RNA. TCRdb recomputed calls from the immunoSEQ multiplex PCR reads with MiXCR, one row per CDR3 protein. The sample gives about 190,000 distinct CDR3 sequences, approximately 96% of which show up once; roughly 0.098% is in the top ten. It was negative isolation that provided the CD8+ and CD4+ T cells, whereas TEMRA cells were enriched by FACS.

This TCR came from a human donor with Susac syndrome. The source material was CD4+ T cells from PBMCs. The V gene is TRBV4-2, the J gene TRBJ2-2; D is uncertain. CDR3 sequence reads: CASSQDPGGELFF. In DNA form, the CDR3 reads TGTGCCAGCAGCCAAGACCCCGGCGGGGAGCTGTTTTTT.